The 13 T cell receptor beta chains listed next were all sequenced from one sample in a study of cytomegalovirus exposure and HLA in healthy donors. This PCR relied on a set of 60 Vbeta primers and 13 Jbeta primers. TCRdb's copy holds only in-frame clones and misses some; the assay was immunoSEQ multiplex PCR. The repertoire holds 200,000 or so clones, with about 90% as singletons. The sequenced sample was PBMCs. These receptors originate from a girl less than two years old in good health and CMV-seronegative.

V gene TRBV23-1 combines with J gene TRBJ2-2, with 7 nucleotides matching TRBD1. TRBV23-1 carries the ORF label, with uncertain function. The CDR3 sequence is 15 residues long. V lost 5 bases to trimming and J lost 1 base; unmatched junction nucleotides: 4. The CDR3: CASSSGTENTGELFF. DNA of the CDR3: TGCGCCAGCAGTTCCGGGACAGAGAACACCGGGGAGCTGTTTTTT.

V and J are TRBV7-9 and TRBJ2-2; 7 bases line up with TRBD2. The CDR3 loop spans 15 amino acids. V was pared by 1 base and J by 7 bases, with 6 bases of the junction left unmatched. Germline CDR1 reads SEHNR; CDR2 reads FQNEAQ (reference sequence). CDR3 in DNA: TGTGCCAGCAGCTTAGGTCCGGGACTAAGCGGGGAGCTGTTTTTT. Translation: CASSLGPGLSGELFF.

The CDR3 region has the DNA TGTGCCAGCAGCTCCAGCGGATCCTCTGGAAACACCATATATTTT. Amino acid sequence: CASSSSGSSGNTIYF. The V and J genes are TRBV7-9 and TRBJ1-3; D unclear. The V end was cut by 4 bases, the J end by 0 bases, with 10 bases between. CDR1 and CDR2 (germline): SEHNR, FQNEAQ (reference sequence). This CDR3 has 15 residues.

CDR3 protein: CASGLVLIAGVSYEQYF. In nucleotides, the CDR3 is TGTGCTAGTGGTTTGGTACTTATTGCGGGGGTTTCCTACGAGCAGTACTTC. The J gene is TRBJ2-7, the V gene TRBV12-5, with 7 bases aligning to TRBD2. Germline CDR1 is LGHNT and CDR2 is FRNRAP. V shed 0 bases and J 1 base; nucleotides not matched to a gene: 9. CDR3 size: 17 residues. Together with reference TRBV12-5 and TRBJ2-7, the CDR3 gives the full variable domain: DARVTQTPRHKVTEMGQEVTMRCQPILGHNTVFWYRQTMMQGLELLAYFRNRAPLDDSGMPKDRFSAEMPDATLATLKIQPSEPRDSAVYFCASGLVLIAGVSYEQYFGPGTRLTVT.

This clone appeared a few times. CDR3 nucleotide sequence: TGTGCCAGCAGCCGGGACAACTACGAGCAGTACTTC. Encoded protein: CASSRDNYEQYF. V and J are TRBV9 and TRBJ2-7; the D gene is possibly TRBD1 (6 bases). V lost 4 bases, J lost 3 bases, and 8 bases lay in between. The CDR3 is made up of 12 amino acids. Germline CDR1 reads SGDLS; CDR2 reads YYNGEE.

The chain recombines TRBV19 with TRBJ1-2, with D uncertain. The V gene lost 5 bases and the J gene lost 5 bases, with 6 bases spanning the gap. Germline V lookup: CDR1 LNHDA, CDR2 SQIVND (reference sequence). There are 11 residues in the CDR3. As DNA, the CDR3 is TGTGCCAGTAGTGCCGGGTATGGCTACACCTTC. Translating it yields CASSAGYGYTF.

A note on this clone: Sequence at one end of the junction differs from germline and may be a read error. This chain joins TRBV7-9 and TRBJ2-7; TRBD2 might be the D (5 bases). From germline, CDR1 is SEHNR and CDR2 FQNEAQ (reference sequence). The CDR3 covers 14 residues. The CDR3 loop is CSSSLVGVTKEQYF. CDR3 sequence (DNA): TGTTCCAGCAGCTTAGTCGGGGTAACGAAGGAGCAGTACTTC.

This chain uses TRBV7-9 with TRBJ2-5; 9 bases align to TRBD1. The CDR3 is 15 amino acids. Germline V gene data show CDR1 as SEHNR and CDR2 as FQNEAQ (reference sequence). V shed 5 bases and J 1 base; nucleotides not matched to a gene: 5. The CDR3 DNA sequence: TGTGCCAGCAGCCCGACAGGGGGATTCCAAGAGACCCAGTACTTC. Amino acids: CASSPTGGFQETQYF.

This sequence joins TRBV27 and TRBJ2-1; 9 positions agree with TRBD2. Germline lookup yields CDR1 MNHEY and CDR2 SMNVEV (reference sequence). The CDR3 consists of 15 residues. The J segment lost 3 bases and the V segment lost 3 bases, leaving 3 bases of the junction unmatched. In DNA, the CDR3 is TGTGCCAGCAGTTTTCGTAGCGGGAGCTACAATGAGCAGTTCTTC. It is translated as CASSFRSGSYNEQFF.

This rearrangement joins TRBV30 to TRBJ2-1; TRBD2 matches 8 bases. CDR1 GTSNPN and CDR2 SVGIG come from the germline V gene (reference sequence). Trimming took 5 bases from V and 5 from J; bases not matched to a gene: 5. This CDR3 contains 13 residues. CDR3 loop: CAWRTSGNNEQFF. The CDR3, as DNA: TGTGCCTGGCGCACTAGCGGAAACAATGAGCAGTTCTTC.

The gene calls are TRBV7-8 and TRBJ2-1; the D gene is possibly TRBD2 (5 bases). This CDR3 spans 15 amino acids. Germline assignment: CDR1 SGHVS and CDR2 FQNEAQ. The ends were cut back, 3 bases at V and 5 bases at J, with 14 bases in the middle. The CDR3 bases are TGTGCCAGCAGCTTTACTGACACGAGGGACAATGAGCAGTTCTTC. Translated: CASSFTDTRDNEQFF.

J is TRBJ1-2 and V is TRBV5-1; D may be TRBD1 (6 bases). V was trimmed by 3 bases and J by 6 bases, leaving 18 bases between them. Germline values: CDR1 SGHRS, CDR2 YFSETQ. This CDR3 is 15 amino acids long. The CDR3 region is CASSSGQTLVDGYTF. The CDR3 DNA is TGCGCCAGCAGCTCCGGACAGACCCTCGTGGATGGCTACACCTTC.

The genes are TRBV4-2 and TRBJ2-3; the D is unclear. V was cut by 0 bases and J by 2 bases, with 18 bases left in between. Germline V gives CDR1 LGHNA, CDR2 YNFKEQ. The CDR3 consists of 18 residues. CDR3 in amino acids: CASSQDRDSLIYTDTQYF. CDR3 DNA: TGTGCCAGCAGCCAAGATCGAGATAGCCTAATATACACAGATACGCAGTATTTT.